The clone carrying this TCR beta chain was found many times. These data are taken from a study of T cells in Graves' hyperthyroidism and ophthalmopathy. The length of the CDR3 is 13 residues. Germline-derived CDR1 and CDR2 are SQVTM and ANQGSEA. V gave up 3 bases and J gave up 4 bases, with 12 bases separating them. Template material for amplifying TCR beta CDR3 regions consisted of RNA transcripts. Initially, a first-round RT-PCR of the TCR CDR3 employed the HTBI primer set. From the multiplex PCR reads, TCRdb called clonotypes with MiXCR, one entry per CDR3 protein. The sample lists 450,000 to 650,000 distinct CDR3 sequences, about a fifth occurring once.

This sequence joins TRBV29-1 and TRBJ2-5; D perhaps matches TRBD1 (5 bases). The clonotype originates from a man aged 18 to 29 with Graves' hyperthyroidism. The sample comprised blood. The CDR3 region is CSVEVGRRETQYF. As DNA, the CDR3 is TGCAGCGTTGAGGTGGGGCGGCGAGAGACCCAGTACTTC.